This record looks at one T cell receptor (beta chain) sequence and its context. The sample belongs to a study of blood T cell repertoires in COVID-19. Whole-study context: Acute and convalescent COVID-19 specimens originated in the United States, Italy and Spain. The analysed material was cDNA or gDNA that came from T cells, B-cell-depleted T cells, or PBMCs.

The CDR3 extends over 16 amino acids. V lost 4 bases and J lost 3; bases outside the gene matches: 4. Germline CDR1 is MDHEN and CDR2 is SYDVKM. In the authors' methods: Estimated nucleated cell counts came from reference gene primer amplification. Some clones are missing from TCRdb's copy, which holds only in-frame ones; the method was immunoSEQ multiplex PCR. For V, J and clone size, that table is used; D and trimming come from the DNA. Of 75,000 to 100,000 clones detected, more than 75% appear once; the ten largest clones hold almost 7%. The specimen sequenced was peripheral blood. This rearrangement joins TRBV28 to TRBJ2-3, with 13 bases aligning to TRBD2. The TCR sequence derives from a middle-aged man with active or convalescent COVID-19. CDR3 loop: CASSSRLAGGTDTQYF. In nucleotides, the CDR3 is TGTGCCAGCAGTTCCCGACTAGCGGGGGGAACAGATACGCAGTATTTT.